Each of the 27 T cell receptor beta chains below was sequenced from the same sample in a study of T cells of healthy individuals (dated by TCRdb to the late 2010s). Library generation was performed with 5' RACE. Sequencing instrument: Illumina MiSeq. TCRdb reran the public reads through fastp at Q25 and MiXCR, keeping productive beta chains. Rows are unified per CDR3 protein, each entry keeping the most common DNA and genes. The sample data list some 69,000 distinct CDR3 sequences, and under 20% of these were observed just once. The leading ten clones occupy about 4.7% of the sample. These receptors were taken from a human donor in good health.

This clonotype came up many times. The chain uses TRBV11-2 and TRBJ2-7; 11 nucleotides match TRBD2. The trim removed 3 bases at V and 3 bases at J, leaving 7 bases unmatched. The CDR3 runs 16 residues. Germline CDR1 reads SGHAT; CDR2 reads FQNNGV. The CDR3 coding sequence is TGTGCCAGCAGCTTGGCCGGGACTAGCGGCAACTACGAGCAGTACTTC. Protein product: CASSLAGTSGNYEQYF. The full variable domain, completed using reference TRBV11-2 and TRBJ2-7, is EAGVAQSPRYKIIEKRQSVAFWCNPISGHATLYWYQQILGQGPKLLIQFQNNGVVDDSQLPKDRFSAERLKGVDSTLKIQPAKLEDSAVYLCASSLAGTSGNYEQYFGPGTRLTVT.

The chain joins TRBV28 to TRBJ1-6; D not certain. Germline CDR1 is MDHEN and CDR2 is SYDVKM. V lost 3 bases and J lost 8, with 11 bases in between. The CDR3 runs 14 residues. Written as DNA, the CDR3 is TGTGCCAGCAGTTTCCCCTCAACGGATTCACCCCTCCACTTT. Amino acids: CASSFPSTDSPLHF. The complete variable domain, with remaining parts taken from reference TRBV28 and TRBJ1-6, reads DVKVTQSSRYLVKRTGEKVFLECVQDMDHENMFWYRQDPGLGLRLIYFSYDVKMKEKGDIPEGYSVSREKKERFSLILESASTNQTSMYLCASSFPSTDSPLHFGNGTRLTVT.

This clonotype was observed at least ten times. J is TRBJ2-5 and V is TRBV6-1, with TRBD2 matching over 14 bases. The CDR3 totals 18 residues. Trimming at V came to 0 bases and at J to 7 bases, leaving 10 bases not matched to a gene. Per the germline V gene, CDR1 is MNHNS and CDR2 is SASEGT. The CDR3 loop is CASSEAMGTSGGTGTQYF. CDR3 coding DNA: TGTGCCAGCAGTGAAGCGATGGGGACTAGCGGGGGAACGGGGACCCAGTACTTC.

This clonotype was seen at least ten times. The chain joins TRBV7-2 to TRBJ1-3; D is possibly TRBD1 (5 bases). The V gene's germline CDR1 is SGHTA and CDR2 FQGNSA. The CDR3 runs 15 residues. The V and J ends lost 2 bases and 0 bases respectively, with 8 bases between them. The CDR3 sequence: CASSLSGNSGNTIYF. The CDR3 DNA is TGTGCCAGCAGCTTATCAGGGAACTCTGGAAACACCATATATTTT.

A few counts support this clonotype. The chain uses TRBV20-1 and TRBJ2-2; tentatively, D is TRBD1 (6 bases). Germline V CDR1 and CDR2: DFQATT, SNEGSKA (reference sequence). The CDR3 spans 16 residues. V was clipped by 6 bases and J by 5 bases, with 22 bases between them. CDR3 sequence reads: CSARAQGRIDTGELFF. The DNA of the CDR3 is TGCAGTGCCAGGGCGCAGGGGCGAATAGATACCGGGGAGCTGTTTTTT.

Ten or more counts support this clonotype. The chain carries TRBV28 and TRBJ1-1; D is possibly TRBD1 (6 bases). The CDR3 extends over 15 amino acids. CDR1 is MDHEN and CDR2 is SYDVKM in the germline V gene. V lost 1 base to trimming and J lost 10 bases, with 19 bases between them. CDR3 nucleotides: TGTGCCAGCAGTTTATCCTTCATACAGGGAGAGGGAGCTTTCTTT. Protein: CASSLSFIQGEGAFF.

This clonotype was counted many times. This chain uses TRBV4-1 with TRBJ2-5; D perhaps matches TRBD2 (7 bases). The CDR3 totals 16 residues. Trimming stripped 0 bases from V and 5 bases from J, with 16 bases between. Germline values: CDR1 MGHRA, CDR2 YSYEKL. The chain's CDR3 is CASSQDLRGAGETQYF. The CDR3 DNA reads TGCGCCAGCAGCCAAGATCTCCGGGGGGCCGGGGAGACCCAGTACTTC.

On this clonotype itself: Given a much more abundant clone one base away, this may be a read error. V gene TRBV20-1 combines with J gene TRBJ2-1; possibly TRBD2 for D (5 bases). The CDR3 has 13 amino acids. The germline V gene encodes CDR1 DFQATT and CDR2 SNEGSKA (reference sequence). V lost 0 bases and J 7 bases, leaving 10 bases between the germline ends. The CDR3 DNA reads TGCAGTGCTAGAGATCGGGATGGGAATGAGCAGTTCTTC. Residues: CSARDRDGNEQFF.

The J gene is TRBJ1-1, the V gene TRBV6-2 or TRBV6-3; D call uncertain. Germline V gives CDR1 MNHEY, CDR2 SVGEGT. V gave up 8 bases and J gave up 0 bases, with 4 bases separating them. The CDR3 is made up of 11 amino acids. The CDR3 loop reads CASRLNTEAFF. The CDR3 coding sequence is TGTGCCAGCCGGCTGAACACTGAAGCTTTCTTT.

This chain uses TRBV11-2 with TRBJ1-5; D unresolved. V lost 0 bases and J 8 bases, leaving 8 bases between the germline ends. Germline CDR1 is SGHAT and CDR2 is FQNNGV. The CDR3 totals 13 residues. CDR3 nucleotide sequence: TGTGCCAGCAGCTTAGATACGATTGAGCCCCAGCATTTT. Its protein is CASSLDTIEPQHF.

This clonotype was counted at least ten times. This rearrangement joins TRBV5-4 to TRBJ1-3; 8 bases match TRBD1. In germline, CDR1 is SGHNT, CDR2 YYREEE (reference sequence). V was clipped by 2 bases and J by 2 bases; unmatched bases: 0. The CDR3 has 14 residues. CDR3 in DNA: TGTGCCAGCAGCTTACAGGGGGCTGGAAACACCATATATTTT. Protein: CASSLQGAGNTIYF.

The chain carries TRBV13 and TRBJ2-7, with 7 bases matching TRBD2. The germline V gene has CDR1 PRHDT and CDR2 FYEKMQ (reference sequence). V lost 1 base, J lost 6 bases, and 6 bases stayed unmatched. The CDR3 totals 14 residues. CDR3 DNA sequence: TGTGCCAGCAGCTTAGTAGCGGGCGGGGGCGAGCAGTACTTC. It specifies CASSLVAGGGEQYF.

This chain links TRBV5-1 with TRBJ2-2; 9 bases agree with TRBD2. J lost 6 bases, V lost 3 bases, and 6 bases had no gene match. This CDR3 region has 15 residues. Germline V gene data show CDR1 as SGHRS and CDR2 as YFSETQ. CDR3 protein: CASSSLAGAAGELFF. CDR3 nucleotides: TGCGCCAGCAGCTCCTTAGCGGGAGCGGCCGGGGAGCTGTTTTTT.

This chain joins TRBV7-2 and TRBJ1-2, with 7 positions matching TRBD1. Germline V gene data show CDR1 as SGHTA and CDR2 as FQGNSA. J gave up 2 bases and V 0 bases, and 3 bases lay outside the gene matches. CDR3 length equals 15 residues. The CDR3 nucleotides are TGTGCCAGCAGCTTAGCAACGGGACAGAACTATGGCTACACCTTC. This sequence encodes CASSLATGQNYGYTF.

The chain has TRBV5-6 and TRBJ1-1, with 7 bases identical to TRBD1. The germline CDR1 and CDR2 sequences are SGHDT and YYEEEE. CDR3 length: 15 amino acids. The junction had 13 bases not matched to a gene; V was cut back by 4 bases and J by 7 bases. In nucleotides, the CDR3 is TGTGCCAGCAGCCCCGTAGGGGGCGGGGGTGTTGAAGCTTTCTTT. It is translated as CASSPVGGGGVEAFF.

The sample holds a few counts of this clonotype. The J gene is TRBJ2-1, the V gene TRBV5-1; the match to TRBD2 covers 11 bases. Germline V lookup: CDR1 SGHRS, CDR2 YFSETQ. CDR3 size: 14 residues. Trimming took 4 bases from V and 4 from J; bases not matched to a gene: 1. CDR3 amino acids: CASSASGGYNEQFF. The CDR3, as DNA: TGCGCCAGCAGCGCTAGCGGGGGGTACAATGAGCAGTTCTTC. The whole variable domain, remainder taken from reference TRBV5-1 and TRBJ2-1, is KAGVTQTPRYLIKTRGQQVTLSCSPISGHRSVSWYQQTPGQGLQFLFEYFSETQRNKGNFPGRFSGRQFSNSRSEMNVSTLELGDSALYLCASSASGGYNEQFFGPGTRLTVL.

This clonotype appeared many times. The genes are TRBV21-1 and TRBJ1-2; no check of the table's D call, TRBD1, against the DNA was made. TRBV21-1 is designated a pseudogene. The CDR3 contains 16 residues. The CDR3 bases are TGTGCCAGCAGCAAAGCGCAAGGACACCGGTGGGCTGGCTACACCTTC. This codes for CASSKAQGHRWAGYTF.

CDR3 sequence: CASSPGQGDNQPQHF. The CDR3 DNA reads TGTGCCAGCAGCCCCGGACAGGGGGACAATCAGCCCCAGCATTTT. The chain couples TRBV2 to TRBJ1-5, with 10 bases matching TRBD1. J was trimmed by 3 bases and V by 6 bases; bases with no gene match: 5. This CDR3 region has 15 residues. Germline CDR1 and CDR2: SNHLY and FYNNEI.

This sequence joins TRBV4-1 and TRBJ2-3; D is unresolved. Trimming removed 0 bases from V and 5 bases from J, with 6 bases in between. There are 13 residues in the CDR3. Germline V CDR1 and CDR2: MGHRA, YSYEKL. The CDR3 protein is CASSQEGLDTQYF. In nucleotides, the CDR3 is TGCGCCAGCAGCCAAGAAGGTTTAGATACGCAGTATTTT.

This clonotype was counted ten times or more. The J gene is TRBJ2-2, the V gene TRBV2; TRBD1 agrees at 8 bases. With V trimmed by 7 bases and J by 4 bases, 8 bases remained unmatched. The CDR3 extends over 15 amino acids. Looked up from germline, CDR1 is SNHLY and CDR2 is FYNNEI. As DNA, the CDR3 is TGTGCCAGCACCAGACAGGGGTATAGCACCGGGGAGCTGTTTTTT. This gives the protein CASTRQGYSTGELFF. The whole variable domain, remainder taken from reference TRBV2 and TRBJ2-2, is EPEVTQTPSHQVTQMGQEVILRCVPISNHLYFYWYRQILGQKVEFLVSFYNNEISEKSEIFDDQFSVERPDGSNFTLKIRSTKLEDSAMYFCASTRQGYSTGELFFGEGSRLTVL.

This clonotype was picked up many times. V usage is TRBV5-1 and J usage is TRBJ1-1; D might be TRBD1 (5 bases). There are 12 residues in the CDR3. CDR1 and CDR2 from the germline V gene are SGHRS and YFSETQ. The germline V and J ends were trimmed by 4 bases and 3 bases, with 7 bases remaining between them. Here the CDR3 reads CASSPGYTEAFF. CDR3 nucleotide sequence: TGCGCCAGCAGCCCAGGGTACACTGAAGCTTTCTTT.

This chain connects TRBV30 to TRBJ2-5; D is unresolved. The CDR3 loop spans 11 amino acids. Trimming shortened V by 0 bases and J by 7 bases, and 6 bases separated the two germline ends. Germline CDR1 GTSNPN, CDR2 SVGIG (reference sequence). The CDR3 spells CAWSVVGTQYF. The CDR3 bases are TGTGCCTGGAGTGTTGTGGGGACCCAGTACTTC.

The chain joins TRBV6-6 to TRBJ1-1; perhaps TRBD1 as D (5 bases). CDR3 length: 16 amino acids. The germline V gene encodes CDR1 MNHNY and CDR2 SVGAGI (reference sequence). The V end was cut by 5 bases, the J end by 4 bases, with 20 bases between. CDR3 DNA: TGTGCCAGCAGTAGACTGCAACGGGTGGGGGGCACTGAAGCTTTCTTT. This codes for CASSRLQRVGGTEAFF.

This clonotype has a handful of counts. The genes are TRBV7-9 and TRBJ1-1, with D tentatively TRBD1 (6 bases). Trimming removed 6 bases from V and 0 bases from J, with 11 bases in between. CDR3 size: 14 residues. Germline V gene sequence: CDR1 SEHNR, CDR2 FQNEAQ (reference sequence). The CDR3 DNA sequence: TGTGCCAGCAGAACAGGGACGATGAACACTGAAGCTTTCTTT. This translates into CASRTGTMNTEAFF.

The rearrangement links TRBV4-1 to TRBJ2-7; D tentatively reads TRBD1 or TRBD2 (5 bases each). Between the trimmed V and J ends, which lost 4 bases and 2 bases, there was a span of 12 bases. The CDR3 contains 14 residues. The germline V gene has CDR1 MGHRA and CDR2 YSYEKL. CDR3 nucleotides: TGCGCCAGCAGCCGCATACCGGGACCCTACGAGCAGTACTTC. This sequence encodes CASSRIPGPYEQYF.

This clonotype has only a few counts. This chain connects TRBV2 to TRBJ2-1; D tentatively fits TRBD1 or TRBD2 (5 bases each). CDR1 SNHLY and CDR2 FYNNEI come from the germline V gene. Trimming pared 6 bases from V and 8 bases from J, leaving 20 bases between. CDR3 size: 15 residues. The CDR3 here is CASSERRGPGDEQFF. In DNA, the CDR3 is TGTGCCAGCAGCGAACGCCGGGGCCCTGGCGATGAGCAGTTCTTC.

This clonotype has only a few counts. V gene TRBV6-5 combines with J gene TRBJ2-2; 7 bases are shared with TRBD1. V lost 4 bases and J lost 0; bases outside the gene matches: 2. CDR3 length: 15 residues. Per germline, CDR1 MNHEY and CDR2 SVGAGI. CDR3: CASSFTGANTGELFF. DNA of the CDR3: TGTGCCAGCAGTTTTACAGGGGCGAACACCGGGGAGCTGTTTTTT.